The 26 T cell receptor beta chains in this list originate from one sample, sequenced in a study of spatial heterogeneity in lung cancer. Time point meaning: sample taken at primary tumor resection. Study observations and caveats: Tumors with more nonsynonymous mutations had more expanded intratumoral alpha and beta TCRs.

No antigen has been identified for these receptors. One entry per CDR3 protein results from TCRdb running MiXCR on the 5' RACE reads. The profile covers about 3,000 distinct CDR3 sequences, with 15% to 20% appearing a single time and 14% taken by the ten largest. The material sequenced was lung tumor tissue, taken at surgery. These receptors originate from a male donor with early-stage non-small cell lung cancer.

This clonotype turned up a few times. CDR3 protein: CASSQPRPDTQYF. CDR3 bases: TGCGCCAGCAGCCAGCCTCGGCCAGATACGCAGTATTTT. The gene calls are TRBV4-1 and TRBJ2-3; D unresolved. V gave up 3 bases and J gave up 4 bases, with 8 bases separating them. Germline-derived CDR1 and CDR2 are MGHRA and YSYEKL. The CDR3 has 13 residues.

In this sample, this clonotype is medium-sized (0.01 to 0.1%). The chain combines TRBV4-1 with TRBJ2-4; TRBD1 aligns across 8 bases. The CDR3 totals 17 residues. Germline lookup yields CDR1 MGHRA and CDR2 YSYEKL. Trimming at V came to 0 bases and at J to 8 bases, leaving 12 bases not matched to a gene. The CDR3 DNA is TGCGCCAGCAGCCAAGAGACGTTCACAGGGGGAACGGACATTCAGTACTTC. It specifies CASSQETFTGGTDIQYF.

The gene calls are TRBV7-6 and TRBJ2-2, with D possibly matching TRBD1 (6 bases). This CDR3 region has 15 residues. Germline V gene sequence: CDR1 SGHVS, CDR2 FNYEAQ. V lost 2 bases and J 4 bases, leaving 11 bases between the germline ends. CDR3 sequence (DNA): TGTGCCAGCAGCTTAACAGGGATGATCACCGGGGAGCTGTTTTTT. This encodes CASSLTGMITGELFF.

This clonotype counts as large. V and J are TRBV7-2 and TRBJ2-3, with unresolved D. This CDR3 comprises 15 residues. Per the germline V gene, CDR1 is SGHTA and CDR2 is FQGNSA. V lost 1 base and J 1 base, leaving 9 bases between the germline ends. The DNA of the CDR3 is TGTGCCAGCAGCTTAGGAGGTCAGGGCACAGATACGCAGTATTTT. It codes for CASSLGGQGTDTQYF.

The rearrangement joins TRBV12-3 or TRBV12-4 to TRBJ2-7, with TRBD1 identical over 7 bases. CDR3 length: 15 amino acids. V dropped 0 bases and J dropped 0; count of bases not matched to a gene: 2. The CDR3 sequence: CASSLAGGNSYEQYF. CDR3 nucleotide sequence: TGTGCCAGCAGTTTAGCAGGGGGCAACTCCTACGAGCAGTACTTC.

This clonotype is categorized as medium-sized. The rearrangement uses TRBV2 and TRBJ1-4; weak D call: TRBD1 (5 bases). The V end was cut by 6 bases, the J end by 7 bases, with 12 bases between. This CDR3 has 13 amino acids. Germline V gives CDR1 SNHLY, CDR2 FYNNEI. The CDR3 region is CASSGQRSEKLFF. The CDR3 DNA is TGTGCCAGCAGCGGACAAAGGAGTGAAAAACTGTTTTTT.

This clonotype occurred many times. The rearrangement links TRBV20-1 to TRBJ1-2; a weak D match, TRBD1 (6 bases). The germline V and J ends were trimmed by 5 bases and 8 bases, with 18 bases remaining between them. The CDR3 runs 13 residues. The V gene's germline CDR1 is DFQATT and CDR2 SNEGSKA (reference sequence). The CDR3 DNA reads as TGCAGTGCTTCCTACGGGGGGCTCTACGGCTACACCTTC. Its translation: CSASYGGLYGYTF.

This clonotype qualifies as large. CDR3: CSVGQGAGEQYF. The CDR3 region has the DNA TGCAGCGTAGGACAGGGGGCGGGGGAGCAGTACTTC. This chain links TRBV29-1 with TRBJ2-7; TRBD1 agrees at 11 bases. This CDR3 comprises 12 residues. Trimming took 6 bases from V and 7 from J; bases not matched to a gene: 5. Germline-derived CDR1 and CDR2 are SQVTM and ANQGSEA.

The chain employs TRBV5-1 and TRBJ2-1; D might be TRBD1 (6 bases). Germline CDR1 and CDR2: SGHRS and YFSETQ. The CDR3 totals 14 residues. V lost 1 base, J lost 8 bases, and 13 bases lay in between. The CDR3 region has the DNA TGCGCCAGCAGCTTGCTGCAGGGGCCTTATGAGCAGTTCTTC. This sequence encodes CASSLLQGPYEQFF.

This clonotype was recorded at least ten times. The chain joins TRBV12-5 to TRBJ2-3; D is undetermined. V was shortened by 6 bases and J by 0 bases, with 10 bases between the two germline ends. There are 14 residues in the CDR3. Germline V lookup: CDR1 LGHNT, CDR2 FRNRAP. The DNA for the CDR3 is TGTGCTAGTGGGGCCCCAGTAAGCACAGATACGCAGTATTTT. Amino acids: CASGAPVSTDTQYF.

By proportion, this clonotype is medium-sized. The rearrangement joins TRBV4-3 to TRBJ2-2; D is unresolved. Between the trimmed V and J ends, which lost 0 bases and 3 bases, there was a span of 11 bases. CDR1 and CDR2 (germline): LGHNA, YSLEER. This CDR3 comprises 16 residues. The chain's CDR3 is CASSQEVQYYTGELFF. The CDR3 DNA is TGCGCCAGCAGCCAAGAGGTTCAGTACTACACCGGGGAGCTGTTTTTT.

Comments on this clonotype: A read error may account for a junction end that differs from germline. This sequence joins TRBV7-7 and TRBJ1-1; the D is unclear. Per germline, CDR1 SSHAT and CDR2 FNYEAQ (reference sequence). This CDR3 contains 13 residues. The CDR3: CASSLGRNTEAFF. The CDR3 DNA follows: TGTGCTAGCAGCTTGGGAAGGAACACTGAAGCTTTCTTT.

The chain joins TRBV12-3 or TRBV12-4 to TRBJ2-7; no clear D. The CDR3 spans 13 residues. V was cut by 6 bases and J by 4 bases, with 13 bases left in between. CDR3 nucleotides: TGTGCCAGCAGCCTCTACGTTACTTACGAGCAGTACTTC. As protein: CASSLYVTYEQYF.

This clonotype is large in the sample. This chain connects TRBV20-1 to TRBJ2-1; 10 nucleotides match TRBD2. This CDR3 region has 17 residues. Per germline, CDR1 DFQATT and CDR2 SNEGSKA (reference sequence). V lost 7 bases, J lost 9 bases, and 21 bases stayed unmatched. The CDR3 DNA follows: TGCAGTGACGGGGCCCGGGGGCTAGCGGGAGTAGGCGGTGAGCAGTTCTTC. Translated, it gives CSDGARGLAGVGGEQFF.

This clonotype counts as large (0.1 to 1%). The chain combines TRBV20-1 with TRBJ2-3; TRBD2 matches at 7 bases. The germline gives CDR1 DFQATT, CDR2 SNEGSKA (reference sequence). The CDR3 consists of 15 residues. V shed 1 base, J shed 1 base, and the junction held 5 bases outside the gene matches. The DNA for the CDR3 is TGCAGTGCTAGAGTGAGGCTAGCGGGCACAGATACGCAGTATTTT. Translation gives CSARVRLAGTDTQYF.

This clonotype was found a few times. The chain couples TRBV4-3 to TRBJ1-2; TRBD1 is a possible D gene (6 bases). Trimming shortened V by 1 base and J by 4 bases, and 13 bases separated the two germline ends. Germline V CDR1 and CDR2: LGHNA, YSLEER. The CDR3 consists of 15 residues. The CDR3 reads CASSQADRSGYGYTF. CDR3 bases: TGCGCCAGCAGCCAAGCCGACAGGTCCGGCTATGGCTACACCTTC.

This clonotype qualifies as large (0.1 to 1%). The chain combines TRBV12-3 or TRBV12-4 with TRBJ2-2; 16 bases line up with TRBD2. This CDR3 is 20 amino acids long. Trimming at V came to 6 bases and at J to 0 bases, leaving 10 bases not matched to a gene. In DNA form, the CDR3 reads TGTGCCAGCAGCTACACACCGGGACTAGCGGGAGGGCCGAACACCGGGGAGCTGTTTTTT. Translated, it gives CASSYTPGLAGGPNTGELFF.

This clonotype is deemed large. CDR3 sequence (DNA): TGTGCCAGCACCATGAAGGGGAAAGAGACCCAGTACTTC. Protein product: CASTMKGKETQYF. The chain links TRBV12-3 or TRBV12-4 to TRBJ2-5; perhaps TRBD1 as D (5 bases). Trimming took off 7 bases at V and 3 bases at J, with 12 bases between the two ends. The length of the CDR3 is 13 residues.

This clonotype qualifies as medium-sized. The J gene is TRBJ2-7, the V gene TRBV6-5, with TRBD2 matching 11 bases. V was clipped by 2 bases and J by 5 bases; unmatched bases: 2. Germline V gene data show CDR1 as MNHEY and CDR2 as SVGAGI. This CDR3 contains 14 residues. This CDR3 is CASSYLGLADEQYF. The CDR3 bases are TGTGCCAGCAGTTACCTGGGACTAGCGGACGAGCAGTACTTC.

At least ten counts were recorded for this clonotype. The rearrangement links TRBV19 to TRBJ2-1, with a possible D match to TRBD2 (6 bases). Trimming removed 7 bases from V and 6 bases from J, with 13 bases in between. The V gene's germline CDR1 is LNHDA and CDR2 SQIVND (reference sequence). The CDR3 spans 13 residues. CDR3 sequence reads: CASMGPEGNEQFF. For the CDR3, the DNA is TGTGCCAGTATGGGACCGGAGGGCAATGAGCAGTTCTTC.

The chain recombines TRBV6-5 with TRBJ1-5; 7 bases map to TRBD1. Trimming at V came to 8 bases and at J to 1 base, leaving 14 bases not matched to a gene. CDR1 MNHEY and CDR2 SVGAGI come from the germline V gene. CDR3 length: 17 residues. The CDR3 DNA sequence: TGTGCCAGCCCGACAGGGCGGGATCCAGCGAGCAATCAGCCCCAGCATTTT. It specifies CASPTGRDPASNQPQHF.

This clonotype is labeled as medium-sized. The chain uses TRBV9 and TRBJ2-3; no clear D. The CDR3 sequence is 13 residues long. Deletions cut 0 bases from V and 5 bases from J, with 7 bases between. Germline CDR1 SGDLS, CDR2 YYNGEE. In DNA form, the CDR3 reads TGTGCCAGCAGCGTAGTTGGAAAAGATACGCAGTATTTT. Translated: CASSVVGKDTQYF.

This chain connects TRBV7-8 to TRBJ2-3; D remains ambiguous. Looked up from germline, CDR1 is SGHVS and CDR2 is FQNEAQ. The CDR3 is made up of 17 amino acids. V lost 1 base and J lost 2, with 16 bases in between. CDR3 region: CASSLVGVVSLTDTQYF. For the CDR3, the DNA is TGTGCCAGCAGCTTAGTTGGGGTAGTTTCACTCACAGATACGCAGTATTTT.

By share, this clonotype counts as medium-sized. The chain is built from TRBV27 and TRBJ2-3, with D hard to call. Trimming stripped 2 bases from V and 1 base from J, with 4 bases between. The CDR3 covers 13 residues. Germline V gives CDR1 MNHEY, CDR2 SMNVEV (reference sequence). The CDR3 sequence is CASSLRGTDTQYF. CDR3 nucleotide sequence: TGTGCCAGCAGTTTACGGGGCACAGATACGCAGTATTTT.

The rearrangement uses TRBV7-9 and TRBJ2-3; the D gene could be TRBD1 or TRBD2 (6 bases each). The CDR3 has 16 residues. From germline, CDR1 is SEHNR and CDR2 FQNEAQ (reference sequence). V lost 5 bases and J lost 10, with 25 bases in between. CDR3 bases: TGTGCCAGCAGCACCCCTGTGGGGGCCCCGGGGGCTCCGCAGTATTTT. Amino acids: CASSTPVGAPGAPQYF.

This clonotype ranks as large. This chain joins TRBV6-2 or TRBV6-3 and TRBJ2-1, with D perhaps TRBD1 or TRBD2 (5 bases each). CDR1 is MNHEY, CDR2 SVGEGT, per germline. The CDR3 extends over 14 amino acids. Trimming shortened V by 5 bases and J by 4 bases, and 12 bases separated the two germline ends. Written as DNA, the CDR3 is TGTGCCAGCAGTAGGGACCGGAAATACAATGAGCAGTTCTTC. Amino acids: CASSRDRKYNEQFF.